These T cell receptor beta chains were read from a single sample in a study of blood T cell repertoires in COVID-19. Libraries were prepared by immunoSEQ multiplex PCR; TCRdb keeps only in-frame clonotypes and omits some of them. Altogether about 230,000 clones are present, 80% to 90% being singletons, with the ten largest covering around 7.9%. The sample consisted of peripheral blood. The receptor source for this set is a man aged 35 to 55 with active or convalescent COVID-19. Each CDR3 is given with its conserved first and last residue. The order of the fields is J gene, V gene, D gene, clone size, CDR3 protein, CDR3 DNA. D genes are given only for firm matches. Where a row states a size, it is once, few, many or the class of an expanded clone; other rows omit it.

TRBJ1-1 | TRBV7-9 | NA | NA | CASSLWGPENTEAFF | TGTGCCAGCAGCTTATGGGGGCCGGAGAACACTGAAGCTTTCTTT
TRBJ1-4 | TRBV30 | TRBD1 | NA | CAWSDRLNEKLFF | TGTGCCTGGTCGGACAGGCTTAATGAAAAACTGTTTTTT
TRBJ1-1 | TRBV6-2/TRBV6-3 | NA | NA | CASSTMNTEAFF | TGTGCCAGCAGTACTATGAACACTGAAGCTTTCTTT
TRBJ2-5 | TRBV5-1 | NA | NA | CASSLVIAQETQYF | TGCGCCAGCAGCTTGGTGATAGCCCAAGAGACCCAGTACTTC
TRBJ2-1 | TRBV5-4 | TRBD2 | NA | CASSLGTSGSYEQFF | TGTGCCAGCAGCTTGGGAACTAGCGGGAGCTATGAGCAGTTCTTC
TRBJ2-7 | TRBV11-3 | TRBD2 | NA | CASSPAGGLAASYEQYF | TGTGCCAGCAGCCCCGCGGGGGGACTAGCGGCGTCCTACGAGCAGTACTTC
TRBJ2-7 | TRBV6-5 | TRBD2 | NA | CASSYTAGGPREQYF | TGTGCCAGCAGTTACACCGCGGGGGGGCCGAGAGAGCAGTACTTC
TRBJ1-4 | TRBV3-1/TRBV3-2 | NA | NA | CASSHGGGNEKLFF | TGTGCCAGCAGCCATGGGGGGGGGAATGAAAAACTGTTTTTT
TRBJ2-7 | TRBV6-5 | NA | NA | CASTPSAYEQYF | TGTGCCAGCACCCCATCGGCCTACGAGCAGTACTTC
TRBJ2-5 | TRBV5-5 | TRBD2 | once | CASSWGGLSQETQYF | TGTGCCAGCAGCTGGGGGGGACTATCCCAAGAGACCCAGTACTTC
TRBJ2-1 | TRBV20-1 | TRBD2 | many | CSASLGLAASYNEQFF | TGCAGTGCTAGTCTTGGACTAGCGGCCTCCTACAATGAGCAGTTCTTC
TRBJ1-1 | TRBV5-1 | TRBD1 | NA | CASSDQPTGDTEAFF | TGCGCCAGCAGCGACCAACCGACAGGGGACACTGAAGCTTTCTTT
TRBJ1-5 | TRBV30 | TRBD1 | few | CAWAQGSNNQPQHF | TGTGCCTGGGCACAGGGGAGTAACAATCAGCCCCAGCATTTT
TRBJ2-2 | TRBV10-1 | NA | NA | CASSSGGGTGELFF | TGCGCCAGCAGTTCAGGGGGAGGCACCGGGGAGCTGTTTTTT
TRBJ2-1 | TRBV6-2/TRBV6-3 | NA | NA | CASSLAFEQFF | TGTGCCAGCAGTTTAGCGTTTGAGCAGTTCTTC
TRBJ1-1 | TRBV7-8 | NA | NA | CASSRPTEVWTEAFF | TGTGCCAGCAGCCGACCGACAGAAGTTTGGACTGAAGCTTTCTTT
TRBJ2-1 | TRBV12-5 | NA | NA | CASGLDFYNEQFF | TGTGCTAGTGGTTTGGACTTTTACAATGAGCAGTTCTTC
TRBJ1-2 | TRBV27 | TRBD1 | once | CASSLSSGQGNYGYTF | TGTGCCAGCAGTTTATCGTCAGGACAGGGGAACTATGGCTACACCTTC
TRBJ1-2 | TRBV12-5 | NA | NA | CASGGGGYGYTF | TGTGCTAGTGGGGGCGGGGGCTATGGCTACACCTTC
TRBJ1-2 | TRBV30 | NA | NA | CAWARGGPSFGYTF | TGTGCCTGGGCCCGTGGAGGCCCCTCCTTTGGCTACACCTTC
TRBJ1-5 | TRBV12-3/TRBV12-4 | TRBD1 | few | CASSLTGAQPQHF | TGTGCCAGCAGTTTGACAGGGGCTCAGCCCCAGCATTTT
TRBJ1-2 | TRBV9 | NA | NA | CASSGNLAAGYTF | TGTGCCAGCAGCGGAAATTTAGCCGCTGGCTACACCTTC
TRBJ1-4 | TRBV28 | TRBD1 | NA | CASGGTGTPTNEKLFF | TGTGCCAGCGGTGGGACAGGAACACCAACTAATGAAAAACTGTTTTTT
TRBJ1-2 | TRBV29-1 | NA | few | CSVEDLQGEGYTF | TGCAGCGTTGAAGATTTACAGGGTGAGGGCTACACCTTC
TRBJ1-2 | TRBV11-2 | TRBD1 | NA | CASSDRQGFNYGYTF | TGTGCCAGCAGCGATCGACAGGGATTTAACTATGGCTACACCTTC
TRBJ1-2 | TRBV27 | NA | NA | CASSRTSNYGYTF | TGTGCCAGCAGCCGCACATCAAACTATGGCTACACCTTC
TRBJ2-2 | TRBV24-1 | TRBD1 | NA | CATKGQGADTGELFF | TGTGCCACCAAGGGACAGGGGGCAGACACCGGGGAGCTGTTTTTT
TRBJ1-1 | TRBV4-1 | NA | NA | CASSQVRGGALNTEAFF | TGCGCCAGCAGCCAAGTTCGGGGAGGGGCCTTGAACACTGAAGCTTTCTTT
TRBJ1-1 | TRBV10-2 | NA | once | CATSAPQGGPEAFF | TGCGCCACCTCAGCCCCCCAGGGTGGCCCTGAAGCTTTCTTT
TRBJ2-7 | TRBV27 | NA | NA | CASSYPRGEQYF | TGTGCCAGCAGTTACCCCAGGGGCGAGCAGTACTTC
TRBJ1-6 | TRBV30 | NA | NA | CAWSVQEGTPLHF | TGTGCCTGGAGTGTACAGGAGGGAACACCCCTCCACTTT
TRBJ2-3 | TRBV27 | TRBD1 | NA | CASSSGQTTDTQYF | TGTGCCAGCAGTTCGGGACAGACCACAGATACGCAGTATTTT
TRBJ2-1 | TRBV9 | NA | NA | CASSGVPQNGKSGPSSYNEQFF | TGTGCCAGCAGCGGTGTCCCACAAAACGGAAAAAGCGGACCTAGCTCCTACAATGAGCAGTTCTTC
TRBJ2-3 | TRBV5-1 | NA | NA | CASSFPSTDTQYF | TGCGCCAGCAGCTTCCCTAGCACAGATACGCAGTATTTT
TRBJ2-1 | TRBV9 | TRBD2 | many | CASSVELAGVNEQFF | TGTGCCAGCAGCGTAGAGCTAGCGGGGGTTAATGAGCAGTTCTTC
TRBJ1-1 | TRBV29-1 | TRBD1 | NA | CSVAGTVNTEAFF | TGCAGCGTAGCCGGGACAGTGAACACTGAAGCTTTCTTT
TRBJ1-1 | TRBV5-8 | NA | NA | CASSARSGQEAFF | TGTGCCAGCAGCGCGAGGTCCGGACAGGAAGCTTTCTTT
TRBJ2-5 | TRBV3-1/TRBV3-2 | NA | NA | CASSQGAIRETQYF | TGTGCCAGCAGCCAAGGGGCTATTCGGGAGACCCAGTACTTC
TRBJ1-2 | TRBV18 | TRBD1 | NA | CASSPPGSTRQGGGYTF | TGTGCCAGCTCACCACCCGGGTCGACTCGACAGGGGGGAGGCTACACCTTC
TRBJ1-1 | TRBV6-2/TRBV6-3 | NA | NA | CASSYSGGLQAFF | TGTGCCAGCAGTTACTCGGGCGGACTACAAGCTTTCTTT
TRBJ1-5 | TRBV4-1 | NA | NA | CASSIIPQGLNQPQHF | TGCGCCAGCAGCATTATCCCCCAGGGGCTGAATCAGCCCCAGCATTTT
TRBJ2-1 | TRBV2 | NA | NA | CASSVGGLTYNEQFF | TGTGCCAGCAGTGTCGGCGGATTAACGTACAATGAGCAGTTCTTC
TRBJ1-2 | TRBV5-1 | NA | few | CASSLGGDYGYTF | TGCGCCAGCAGCTTGGGCGGGGACTATGGCTACACCTTC
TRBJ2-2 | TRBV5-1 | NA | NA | CASSSTRPGELFF | TGCGCCAGCAGCTCGACTAGGCCCGGGGAGCTGTTTTTT
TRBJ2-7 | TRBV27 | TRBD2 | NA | CASRSLAGGDYEQYF | TGTGCCAGCAGATCCCTAGCGGGAGGAGACTACGAGCAGTACTTC
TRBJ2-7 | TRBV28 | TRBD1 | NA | CASRQGGYEQYF | TGTGCCAGCAGACAGGGGGGATACGAGCAGTACTTC
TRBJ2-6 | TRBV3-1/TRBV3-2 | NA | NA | CASSQRSGANVLTF | TGTGCCAGCAGCCAGCGCTCTGGGGCCAACGTCCTGACTTTC
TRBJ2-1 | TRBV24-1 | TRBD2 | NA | CATSESSGRIWNEQFF | TGTGCCACCAGTGAGTCTAGCGGGAGGATCTGGAATGAGCAGTTCTTC
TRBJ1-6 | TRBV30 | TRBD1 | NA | CAWSVSLGGNSPLHF | TGTGCCTGGAGTGTAAGTTTAGGGGGCAATTCACCCCTCCACTTT
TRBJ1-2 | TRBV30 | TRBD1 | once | CAWSLGTGWGYTF | TGTGCCTGGAGCCTCGGGACAGGGTGGGGCTACACCTTC
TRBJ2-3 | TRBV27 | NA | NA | CASSLTEGTDTQYF | TGTGCCAGCAGTTTAACGGAGGGCACAGATACGCAGTATTTT
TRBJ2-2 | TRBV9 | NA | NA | CASSGGRGASNTGELFF | TGTGCCAGCAGCGGGGGAAGGGGCGCCTCGAACACCGGGGAGCTGTTTTTT
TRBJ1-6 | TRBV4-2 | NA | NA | CASSQDGTTVPSYF | TGTGCCAGCAGCCAAGATGGCACCACAGTGCCTAGCTACTTT